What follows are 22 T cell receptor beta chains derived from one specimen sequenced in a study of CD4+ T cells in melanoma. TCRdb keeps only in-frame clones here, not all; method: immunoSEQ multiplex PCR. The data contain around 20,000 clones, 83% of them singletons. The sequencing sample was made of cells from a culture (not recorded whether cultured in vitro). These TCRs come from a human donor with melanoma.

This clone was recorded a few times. CDR3: CATSRETGSYGYTF. In DNA form, the CDR3 reads TGTGCCACCAGCAGAGAAACAGGATCGTATGGCTACACCTTC. The chain uses TRBV15 and TRBJ1-2, with a weak D call TRBD1 (5 bases). V lost 0 bases and J lost 5, with 10 bases in between. The CDR3 runs 14 residues. In germline, CDR1 is LNHNV, CDR2 YYDKDF (reference sequence).

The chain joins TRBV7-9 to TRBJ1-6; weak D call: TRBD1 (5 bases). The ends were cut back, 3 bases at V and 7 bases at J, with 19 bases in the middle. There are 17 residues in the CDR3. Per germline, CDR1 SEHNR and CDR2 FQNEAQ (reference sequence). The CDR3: CASSFLGRAVGNSPLHF. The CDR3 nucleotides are TGTGCCAGCAGCTTTCTGGGCAGGGCGGTCGGCAATTCACCCCTCCACTTT.

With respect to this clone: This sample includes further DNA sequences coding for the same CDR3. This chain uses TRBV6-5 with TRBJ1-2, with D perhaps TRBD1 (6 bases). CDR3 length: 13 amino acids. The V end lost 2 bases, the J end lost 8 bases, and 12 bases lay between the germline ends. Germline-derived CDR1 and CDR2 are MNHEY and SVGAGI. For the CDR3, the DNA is TGTGCCAGCAGTTACGGTGGGGGGCTCGGCTACACCTTC. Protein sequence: CASSYGGGLGYTF.

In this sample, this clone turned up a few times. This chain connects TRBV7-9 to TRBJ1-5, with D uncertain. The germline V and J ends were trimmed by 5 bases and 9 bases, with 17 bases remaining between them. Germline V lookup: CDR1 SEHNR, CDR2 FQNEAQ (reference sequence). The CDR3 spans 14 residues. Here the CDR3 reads CASSLNDAGGPQHF. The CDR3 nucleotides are TGTGCCAGCAGCCTTAATGATGCTGGCGGGCCCCAGCATTTT.

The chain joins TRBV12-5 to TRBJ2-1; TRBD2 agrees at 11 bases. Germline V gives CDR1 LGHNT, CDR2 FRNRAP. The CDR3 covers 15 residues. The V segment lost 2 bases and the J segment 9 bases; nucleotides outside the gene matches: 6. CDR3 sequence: CASGLFLAGGGEQFF. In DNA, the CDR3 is TGTGCTAGTGGTTTGTTTCTAGCGGGGGGTGGTGAGCAGTTCTTC. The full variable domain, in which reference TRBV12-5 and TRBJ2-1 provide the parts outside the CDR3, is DARVTQTPRHKVTEMGQEVTMRCQPILGHNTVFWYRQTMMQGLELLAYFRNRAPLDDSGMPKDRFSAEMPDATLATLKIQPSEPRDSAVYFCASGLFLAGGGEQFFGPGTRLTVL.

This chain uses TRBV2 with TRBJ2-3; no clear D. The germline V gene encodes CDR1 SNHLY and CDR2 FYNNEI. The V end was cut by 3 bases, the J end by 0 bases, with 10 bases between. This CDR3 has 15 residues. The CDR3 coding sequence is TGTGCCAGCAGTGACAGTCTAGTTAGCACAGATACGCAGTATTTT. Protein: CASSDSLVSTDTQYF.

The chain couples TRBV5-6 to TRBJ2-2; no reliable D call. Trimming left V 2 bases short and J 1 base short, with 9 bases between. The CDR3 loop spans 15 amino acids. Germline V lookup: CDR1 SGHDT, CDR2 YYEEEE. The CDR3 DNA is TGTGCCAGCAGCTTATCTCCGGAGAACACCGGGGAGCTGTTTTTT. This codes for CASSLSPENTGELFF.

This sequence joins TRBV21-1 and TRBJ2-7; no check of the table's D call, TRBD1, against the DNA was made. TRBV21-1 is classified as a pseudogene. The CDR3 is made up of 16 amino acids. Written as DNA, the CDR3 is TGTGCCAGCAGCAATTGGTACAGGGGGAGCTCCTACGAGCAGTACTTC. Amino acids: CASSNWYRGSSYEQYF.

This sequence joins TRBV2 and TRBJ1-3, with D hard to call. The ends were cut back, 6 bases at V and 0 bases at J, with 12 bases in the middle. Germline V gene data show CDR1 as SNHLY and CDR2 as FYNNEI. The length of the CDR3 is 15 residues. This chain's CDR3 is CASRPLIHSGNTIYF. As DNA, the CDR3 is TGTGCCAGCAGGCCCCTAATCCACTCTGGAAACACCATATATTTT.

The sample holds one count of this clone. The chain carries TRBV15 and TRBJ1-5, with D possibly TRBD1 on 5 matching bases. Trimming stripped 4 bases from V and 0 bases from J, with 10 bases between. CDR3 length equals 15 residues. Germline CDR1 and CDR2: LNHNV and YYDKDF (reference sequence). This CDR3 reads CATSKGMDSNQPQHF. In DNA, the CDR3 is TGTGCCACCAGCAAGGGGATGGATAGCAATCAGCCCCAGCATTTT.

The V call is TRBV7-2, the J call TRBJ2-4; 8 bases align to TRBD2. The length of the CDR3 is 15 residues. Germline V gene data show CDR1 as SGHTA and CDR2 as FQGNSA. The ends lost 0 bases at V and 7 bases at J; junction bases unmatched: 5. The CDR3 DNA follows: TGTGCCAGCAGCTTAGCCGGTCGGGAGGGGAACATTCAGTACTTC. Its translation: CASSLAGREGNIQYF.

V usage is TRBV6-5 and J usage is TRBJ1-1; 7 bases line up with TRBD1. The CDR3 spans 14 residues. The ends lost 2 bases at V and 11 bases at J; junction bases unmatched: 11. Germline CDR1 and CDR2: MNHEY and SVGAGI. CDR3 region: CASSYGAGGVGAFF. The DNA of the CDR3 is TGTGCCAGCAGTTACGGAGCAGGGGGGGTTGGTGCTTTCTTT.

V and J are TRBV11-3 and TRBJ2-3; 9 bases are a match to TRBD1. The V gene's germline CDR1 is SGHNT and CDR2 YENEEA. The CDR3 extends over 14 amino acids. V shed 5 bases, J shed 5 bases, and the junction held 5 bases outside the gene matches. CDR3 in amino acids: CASSLTGGQDTQYF. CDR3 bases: TGTGCCAGCAGCCTTACAGGGGGCCAAGATACGCAGTATTTT.

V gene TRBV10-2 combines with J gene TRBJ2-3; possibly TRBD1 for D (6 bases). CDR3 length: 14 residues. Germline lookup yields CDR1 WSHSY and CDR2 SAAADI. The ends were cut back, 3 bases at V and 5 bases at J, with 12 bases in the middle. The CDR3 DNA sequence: TGCGCCAGCAGTGAACAGGGCCCACGAGATACGCAGTATTTT. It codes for CASSEQGPRDTQYF.

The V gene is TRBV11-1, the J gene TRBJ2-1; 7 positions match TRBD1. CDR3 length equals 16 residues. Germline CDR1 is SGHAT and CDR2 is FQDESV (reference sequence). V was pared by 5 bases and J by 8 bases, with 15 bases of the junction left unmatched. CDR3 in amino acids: CASSTGTVVRLYEQFF. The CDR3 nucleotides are TGTGCCAGCAGCACGGGGACAGTTGTCCGTCTATATGAGCAGTTCTTC.

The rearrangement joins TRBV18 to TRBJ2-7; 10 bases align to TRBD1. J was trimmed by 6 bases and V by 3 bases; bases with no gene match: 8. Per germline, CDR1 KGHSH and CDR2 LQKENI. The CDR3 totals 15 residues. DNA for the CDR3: TGTGCCAGCTCACCGTCCTTGACAGGGGGCCGCGAGCAGTACTTC. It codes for CASSPSLTGGREQYF.

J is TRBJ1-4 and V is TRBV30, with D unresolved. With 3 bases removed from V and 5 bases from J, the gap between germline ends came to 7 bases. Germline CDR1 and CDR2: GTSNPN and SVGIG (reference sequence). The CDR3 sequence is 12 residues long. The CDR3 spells CAWRQRNEKLFF. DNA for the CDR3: TGTGCCTGGAGGCAGCGAAATGAAAAACTGTTTTTT.

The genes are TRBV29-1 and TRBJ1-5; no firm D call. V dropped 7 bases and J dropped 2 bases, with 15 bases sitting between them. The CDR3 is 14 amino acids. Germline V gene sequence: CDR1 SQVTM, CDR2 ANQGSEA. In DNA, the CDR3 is TGCAGCGCCGCGGGTGGGGAAGGCAATCAGCCCCAGCATTTT. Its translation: CSAAGGEGNQPQHF.

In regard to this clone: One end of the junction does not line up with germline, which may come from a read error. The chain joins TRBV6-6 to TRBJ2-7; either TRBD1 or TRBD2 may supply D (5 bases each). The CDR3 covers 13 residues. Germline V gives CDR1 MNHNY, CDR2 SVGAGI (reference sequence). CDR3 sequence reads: CASKGPAGAPLDF. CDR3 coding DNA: TGTGCCAGCAAGGGACCAGCCGGGGCCCCCTTGGACTTC.

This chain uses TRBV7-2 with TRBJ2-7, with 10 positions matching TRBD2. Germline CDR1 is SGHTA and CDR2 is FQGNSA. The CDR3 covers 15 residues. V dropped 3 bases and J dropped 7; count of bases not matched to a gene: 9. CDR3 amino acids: CASSFLLAGEIEQYF. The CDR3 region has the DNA TGTGCCAGCAGCTTCCTCCTAGCGGGGGAAATTGAGCAGTACTTC.

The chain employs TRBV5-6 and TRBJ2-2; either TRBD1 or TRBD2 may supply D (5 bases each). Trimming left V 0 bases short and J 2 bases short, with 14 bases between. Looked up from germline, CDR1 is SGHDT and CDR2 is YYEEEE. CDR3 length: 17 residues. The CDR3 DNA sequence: TGTGCCAGCAGCTTGGATTTTACCGGGGCCAACACCGGGGAGCTGTTTTTT. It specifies CASSLDFTGANTGELFF.

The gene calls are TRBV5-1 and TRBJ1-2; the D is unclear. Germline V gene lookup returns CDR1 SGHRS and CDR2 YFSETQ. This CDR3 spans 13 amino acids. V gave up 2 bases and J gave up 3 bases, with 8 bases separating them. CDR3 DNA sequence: TGCGCCAGCAGCTTAGGGCAGGACTATGGCTACACCTTC. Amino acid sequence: CASSLGQDYGYTF. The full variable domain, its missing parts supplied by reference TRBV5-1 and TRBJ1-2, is KAGVTQTPRYLIKTRGQQVTLSCSPISGHRSVSWYQQTPGQGLQFLFEYFSETQRNKGNFPGRFSGRQFSNSRSEMNVSTLELGDSALYLCASSLGQDYGYTFGSGTRLTVV.